These 8 T cell receptor beta chains were all obtained from the same sample, sequenced in a study of blood T cell repertoires in COVID-19. Produced via immunoSEQ multiplex PCR; TCRdb's table is partial and in-frame only. The sample carries around 100,000 clones, around 87% recorded once. Sequenced sample: peripheral blood. The receptors were sampled from a human donor in a cohort sampled during active COVID-19.

The V call is TRBV27, the J call TRBJ1-1; D gene ambiguous. In germline, CDR1 is MNHEY, CDR2 SMNVEV (reference sequence). The CDR3 loop spans 13 amino acids. With 3 bases removed from V and 8 bases from J, the gap between germline ends came to 13 bases. For the CDR3, the DNA is TGTGCCAGCAGTTTCCGCTTTGAGGCCGAAGCTTTCTTT. Residues: CASSFRFEAEAFF.

V usage is TRBV9 and J usage is TRBJ1-3; D is perhaps TRBD1 (6 bases). Trimming left V 3 bases short and J 2 bases short, with 12 bases between. CDR1 SGDLS and CDR2 YYNGEE come from the germline V gene. CDR3 size: 15 residues. The CDR3 loop reads CASSAQGATGNTIYF. The CDR3 DNA sequence: TGTGCCAGCAGCGCACAGGGAGCAACTGGAAACACCATATATTTT.

This chain connects TRBV10-3 to TRBJ1-1; D is unclear. The CDR3 consists of 13 residues. Germline-derived CDR1 and CDR2 are ENHRY and SYGVKD. V lost 5 bases and J 1 base, leaving 8 bases between the germline ends. CDR3 nucleotides: TGTGCCATCAGTCCCCGGGAGAACACTGAAGCTTTCTTT. The encoded protein is CAISPRENTEAFF.

The chain has TRBV27 and TRBJ1-3, with D possibly TRBD1 on 5 matching bases. The germline V gene has CDR1 MNHEY and CDR2 SMNVEV (reference sequence). The CDR3 extends over 14 amino acids. V was pared by 4 bases and J by 7 bases, with 14 bases between. The CDR3 protein is CASSSSHRQNTIYF. CDR3 DNA sequence: TGTGCCAGCAGTTCCTCACACCGACAGAACACCATATATTTT.

This rearrangement joins TRBV28 to TRBJ1-2, with D uncertain. CDR1 and CDR2 (germline): MDHEN, SYDVKM. The V end lost 3 bases, the J end lost 5 bases, and 13 bases lay between the germline ends. The CDR3 sequence is 14 residues long. CDR3: CASSFREYSYGYTF. The CDR3 bases are TGTGCCAGCAGTTTTCGGGAATACTCGTATGGCTACACCTTC.

This clone was detected a few times. The CDR3, as DNA: TGTGCCAGCAGCCTACTACGGCTAGCGGGAATCTCTGGGGCCAACGTCCTGACTTTC. Protein product: CASSLLRLAGISGANVLTF. The chain combines TRBV7-9 with TRBJ2-6; 9 nucleotides align to TRBD2. From germline, CDR1 is SEHNR and CDR2 FQNEAQ (reference sequence). This CDR3 has 19 amino acids. The V segment lost 5 bases and the J segment 0 bases; nucleotides outside the gene matches: 11. Based on the CDR3 plus reference TRBV7-9 and TRBJ2-6, the full variable domain is DTGVSQNPRHKITKRGQNVTFRCDPISEHNRLYWYRQTLGQGPEFLTYFQNEAQLEKSRLLSDRFSAERPKGSFSTLEIQRTEQGDSAMYLCASSLLRLAGISGANVLTFGAGSRLTVL.

The CDR3 region has the DNA TGTGCCAGCAGCCAATTCATTGAAGAGACCCAGTACTTC. This sequence encodes CASSQFIEETQYF. V and J are TRBV4-2 and TRBJ2-5; D unclear. Germline V gene lookup returns CDR1 LGHNA and CDR2 YNFKEQ. V gave up 2 bases and J gave up 3 bases, with 7 bases separating them. This CDR3 is 13 amino acids long.

The genes are TRBV14 and TRBJ1-2, with a tentative D call TRBD1 (6 bases). Trimming removed 4 bases from V and 4 bases from J, with 16 bases in between. The CDR3 has 15 residues. The germline gives CDR1 SGHDN, CDR2 FVKESK. The CDR3 nucleotides are TGTGCCAGCAGCCCCCGGACCAGGGGTAGCTATGGCTACACCTTC. Amino acid sequence: CASSPRTRGSYGYTF.